The clone carrying this TCR beta chain was recorded a few times. The antigen is undetermined. Germline V CDR1 and CDR2: LGHNA, YSLEER. V gave up 1 base and J gave up 3 bases; unmatched junction bases: 5. CDR3 length: 16 residues. Isolated RNA was reverse transcribed into cDNA used as the sequencing template. Measured with immunoSEQ multiplex PCR; TCRdb has only the in-frame clones, and not every one. The data hold roughly 130,000 clones, with 45% to 60% observed a single time. This entry is derived from a study of CD8+ T cells in alopecia areata. Looking at the study overall: The drug, tofacitinib, lasted 6 to 18 months, followed by 6 months off drug. General study results and limits: When scalp samples are sequenced, resident alphabeta T cells of normal skin are also captured.

Sequences were derived from CD4+ T cells sorted from blood, sampled at week 0. The V gene is TRBV4-3, the J gene TRBJ2-2; the match to TRBD2 covers 7 bases. This TCR derives from a human donor with alopecia areata. The DNA of the CDR3 is TGCGCCAGCAGCCAAGGTCTAGCGGAAGACACCGGGGAGCTGTTTTTT. Translating it yields CASSQGLAEDTGELFF.